This T cell receptor beta chain was retrieved from a study of shared clonotypes between healthy human individuals. The genomic DNA of each subset was split evenly across several immunoSEQ plates. Sequenced by immunoSEQ multiplex PCR; TCRdb stores in-frame clones only, minus some. This sample carries around 2.5 million clones, 80% to 95% of them seen once, and the ten largest clones take more than 0.35%. The germline gives CDR1 MNHNS, CDR2 SASEGT. CDR3 length: 14 residues. V was clipped by 0 bases and J by 4 bases, with 9 bases between them. Study-wide points: Rarefaction analysis demonstrated incomplete sorted-subset sequencing notwithstanding large depth. Relative to clonotypes present in all four donors, those not shared had lower generation probabilities.

Points on this clone: What it binds is unknown.

Each sample came from a Caucasian adult donor living in Nashville, Tennessee. The sequence came from a man between 18 and 29 years old in good health. Some clones in this sample may be carry-over from other donors' samples. What was sequenced was naive CD4+ T cells from PBMCs. The subset here: CD45RA+ positively selected. The rearrangement links TRBV6-1 to TRBJ1-1; TRBD1 is a possible D gene (5 bases). The CDR3 coding sequence is TGTGCCAGCAGTGAAGCATGGGGGATCACTGAAGCTTTCTTT. This codes for CASSEAWGITEAFF.